These T cell receptor beta chains were read from a single sample in a study of T cell repertoires in cytomegalovirus infection. Their specific antigens are unknown. Via MiXCR, TCRdb re-called the reads, giving one row per CDR3 protein. The sample consists of approximately 1,000,000 distinct CDR3 sequences, 30% to 40% of them appearing once. The source material was cultured CD8+ T cells from PBMCs, sampled from culture after CMV antigen stimulation. These receptor sequences come from a human donor in good health (CMV status not recorded). Some clones in this sample may be carry-over from other donors' samples. Each CDR3 is given with its conserved first and last residue. The D gene is left open where the match is weak. For some rows the clone size is stated as once, few or many, or as a class when expanded; others skip it.

d_call	v_call	j_call	clone_size	cdr3_aa	cdr3_nt
TRBD1	TRBV27	TRBJ1-5	-	CASTDRGGNQPQHF	TGTGCCAGCACGGACAGGGGCGGCAATCAGCCCCAGCATTTT
TRBD1	TRBV6-2/TRBV6-3	TRBJ2-1	-	CASRTGNRGRSYNEQFF	TGTGCCAGCAGAACGGGAAACAGGGGAAGGTCCTACAATGAGCAGTTCTTC
-	TRBV7-8	TRBJ1-1	many	CASSLAGSNTEAFF	TGTGCCAGCAGCTTGGCAGGCTCGAACACTGAAGCTTTCTTT
-	TRBV6-2/TRBV6-3	TRBJ2-1	few	CASSPRLWGRRVNEQFF	TGTGCCAGCAGTCCCCGACTCTGGGGACGGCGGGTCAATGAGCAGTTCTTC
TRBD1	TRBV7-6	TRBJ2-2	few	CASSRGQPFTGELFF	TGTGCCAGCAGCCGGGGACAGCCTTTCACCGGGGAGCTGTTTTTT
TRBD1	TRBV7-6	TRBJ1-2	-	CASSPRGQGDGYTF	TGTGCCAGCAGCCCCCGGGGACAGGGCGATGGCTACACCTTC
-	TRBV11-2	TRBJ2-1	many	CASSEGPPYNEQFF	TGTGCCAGCAGCGAGGGACCCCCCTACAATGAGCAGTTCTTC
TRBD1	TRBV7-9	TRBJ1-1	few	CASSPRTGGPNTEAFF	TGTGCCAGCAGCCCAAGGACAGGTGGACCGAACACTGAAGCTTTCTTT
-	TRBV11-2	TRBJ1-5	-	CASSLNRENQPQHF	TGTGCCAGCAGCCTAAACAGGGAGAATCAGCCCCAGCATTTT
-	TRBV7-9	TRBJ2-6	-	CASTPPGAGANVLTF	TGTGCCAGCACCCCCCCCGGGGCCGGGGCCAACGTCCTGACTTTC
-	TRBV27	TRBJ1-1	few	CATLGNTEAFF	TGTGCCACCCTCGGGAACACTGAAGCTTTCTTT